This TCR beta chain appears in the sequencing data of a study of shared clonotypes between healthy human individuals. Study in general: Those who served as donors were two women and a few men between the ages of 18 and 49.

Donors included only healthy HIV-negative adults lacking recent acute infections or vaccinations. From germline, CDR1 is SGHNT and CDR2 YYREEE (reference sequence). This CDR3 is 16 amino acids long. The ends were cut back, 4 bases at V and 1 base at J, with 17 bases in the middle. Broader study findings: Owing to a small donor count, the genetic and exposure-history diversity represented was limited. Measured sharing among donors was expected to vary with sequencing depth.

As to this clone: Its matching antigen is unknown.

Assay: immunoSEQ multiplex PCR; the TCRdb copy retains only in-frame clones and omits some. Among roughly 2.4 million clones listed, around 95% were seen once. The specimen sequenced was naive CD4+ T cells sorted from blood. The subset: CD45RA+ positively selected. The chain recombines TRBV5-4 with TRBJ2-5; D is perhaps TRBD1 or TRBD2 (5 bases each). The sequence was obtained from a man in his late teens or twenties in good health. The CDR3 bases are TGTGCCAGCAGCCAGAATGGCAGGGACCTCCAAGAGACCCAGTACTTC. Its translation is CASSQNGRDLQETQYF.